Presented here are 5 T cell receptor beta chains from one specimen sequenced in a study of CD8 T cells in ankylosing spondylitis. These receptors' targets are unknown. MiXCR, run by TCRdb on the 5' RACE reads, gives a single entry per CDR3 protein. The data hold 500,000 to 650,000 distinct CDR3 sequences, with about 5% observed a single time. Study-wide results and limits: Seemingly distinctive of ankylosing spondylitis blood was a TCR beta motif formed by eight highly homologous variants.

The sample comprised blood, either unsorted or a sorted T cell fraction (not recorded which). The receptors were sampled from a male donor with ankylosing spondylitis.

This clonotype was seen ten or more times. V is TRBV20-1 and J is TRBJ2-7; D is possibly TRBD1 (6 bases). CDR3 length: 15 amino acids. Germline V gives CDR1 DFQATT, CDR2 SNEGSKA (reference sequence). Trimming pared 5 bases from V and 5 bases from J, leaving 22 bases between. In DNA, the CDR3 is TGCAGTGCTTGGAACACAGGGATTTTAAGCGACGAGCAGTACTTC. Translation: CSAWNTGILSDEQYF.

There are a few counts of this clonotype. CDR3 coding DNA: TGTGCCAGCAGCGTAGGGACTAGCGCCGGGGAGCTGTTTTTT. Translation: CASSVGTSAGELFF. The V gene is TRBV9, the J gene TRBJ2-2, with 9 positions matching TRBD2. This CDR3 has 14 residues. CDR1 is SGDLS and CDR2 is YYNGEE in the germline V gene. V lost 0 bases to trimming and J lost 6 bases; unmatched junction nucleotides: 0.

CDR3 region: CASSFSTRALQETQYF. The CDR3 coding sequence is TGTGCCAGCAGCTTCTCGACTAGGGCCCTCCAAGAGACCCAGTACTTC. The gene calls are TRBV7-9 and TRBJ2-5; D possibly corresponds to TRBD2 (6 bases). The V end was cut by 3 bases, the J end by 1 base, with 15 bases between. Germline-derived CDR1 and CDR2 are SEHNR and FQNEAQ (reference sequence). The CDR3 loop spans 16 amino acids.

This clonotype appeared many times. The chain combines TRBV27 with TRBJ2-1; the D is unclear. The CDR3 consists of 14 residues. Trimming shortened V by 4 bases and J by 5 bases, and 12 bases separated the two germline ends. CDR1 and CDR2 from the germline V gene are MNHEY and SMNVEV (reference sequence). The CDR3 nucleotides read TGTGCCAGCAGTTCGTGGACCGTACACAATGAGCAGTTCTTC. Its protein is CASSSWTVHNEQFF.

This clonotype appeared many times. The rearrangement uses TRBV5-1 and TRBJ2-7; no reliable D call. CDR1 is SGHRS, CDR2 YFSETQ, per germline. There are 15 residues in the CDR3. V was trimmed by 3 bases and J by 1 base, leaving 14 bases between them. CDR3 bases: TGCGCCAGCAGCTCCGCCCCTTCATTGTCCTACGAGCAGTACTTC. Protein sequence: CASSSAPSLSYEQYF.